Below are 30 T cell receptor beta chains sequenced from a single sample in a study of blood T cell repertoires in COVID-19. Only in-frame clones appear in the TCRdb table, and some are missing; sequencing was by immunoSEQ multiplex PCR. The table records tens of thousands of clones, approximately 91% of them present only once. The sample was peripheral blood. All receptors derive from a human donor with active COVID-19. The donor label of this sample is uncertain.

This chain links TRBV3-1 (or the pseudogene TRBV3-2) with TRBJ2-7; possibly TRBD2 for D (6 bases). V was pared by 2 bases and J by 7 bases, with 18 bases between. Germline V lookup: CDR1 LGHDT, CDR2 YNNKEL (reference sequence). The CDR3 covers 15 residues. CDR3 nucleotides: TGTGCCAGCAGCCAAAACGCTGGCGGGATAGAGGAGCAGTACTTC. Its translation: CASSQNAGGIEEQYF.

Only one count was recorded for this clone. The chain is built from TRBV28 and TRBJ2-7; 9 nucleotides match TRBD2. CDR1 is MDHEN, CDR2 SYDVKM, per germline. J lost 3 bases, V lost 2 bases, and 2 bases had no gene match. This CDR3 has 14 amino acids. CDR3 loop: CASSLRLAVYEQYF. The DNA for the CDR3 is TGTGCCAGCAGTTTAAGACTAGCGGTCTACGAGCAGTACTTC.

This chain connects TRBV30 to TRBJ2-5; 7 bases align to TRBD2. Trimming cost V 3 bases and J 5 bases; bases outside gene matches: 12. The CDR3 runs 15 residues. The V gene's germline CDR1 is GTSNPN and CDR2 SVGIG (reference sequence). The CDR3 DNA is TGTGCCTGGAGAGGACTAGTAGATATTTACGAGACCCAGTACTTC. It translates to CAWRGLVDIYETQYF.

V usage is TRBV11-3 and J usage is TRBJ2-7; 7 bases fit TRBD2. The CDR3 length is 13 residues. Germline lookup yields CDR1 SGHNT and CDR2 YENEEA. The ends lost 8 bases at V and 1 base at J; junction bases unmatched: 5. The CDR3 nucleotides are TGTGCCAGCCAGGCTAGCGGTTCCTACGAGCAGTACTTC. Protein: CASQASGSYEQYF.

The DNA for the CDR3 is TGTGCCAGCAGTTCGGGACTAGCGGGAGTCGGGGAGCTGTTTTTT. This codes for CASSSGLAGVGELFF. The chain links TRBV27 to TRBJ2-2, with TRBD2 matching 14 bases. The CDR3 loop spans 15 amino acids. J gave up 7 bases and V 4 bases, and 2 bases lay outside the gene matches. Germline CDR1 reads MNHEY; CDR2 reads SMNVEV (reference sequence).

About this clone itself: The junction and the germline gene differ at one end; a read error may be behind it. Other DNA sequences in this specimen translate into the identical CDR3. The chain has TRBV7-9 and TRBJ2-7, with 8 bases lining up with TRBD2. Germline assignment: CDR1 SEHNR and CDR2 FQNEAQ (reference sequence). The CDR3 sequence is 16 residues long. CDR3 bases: TGTGCCAGCAGCTCCGACGGGGGGGTCAAGGTCTACGAGCAGTACTTT. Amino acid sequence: CASSSDGGVKVYEQYF.

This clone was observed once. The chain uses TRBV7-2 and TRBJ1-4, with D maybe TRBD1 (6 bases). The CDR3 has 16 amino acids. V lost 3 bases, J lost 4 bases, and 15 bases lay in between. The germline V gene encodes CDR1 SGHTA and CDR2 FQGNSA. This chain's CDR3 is CASSFSRGRGNEKLFF. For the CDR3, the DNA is TGTGCCAGCAGCTTTAGCAGGGGCCGGGGTAATGAAAAACTGTTTTTT.

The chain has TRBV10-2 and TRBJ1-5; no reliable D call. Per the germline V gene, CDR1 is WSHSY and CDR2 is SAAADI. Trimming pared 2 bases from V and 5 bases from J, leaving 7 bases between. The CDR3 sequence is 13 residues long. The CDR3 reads CASSELEDQPQHF. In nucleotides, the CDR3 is TGCGCCAGCAGTGAGCTGGAGGATCAGCCCCAGCATTTT.

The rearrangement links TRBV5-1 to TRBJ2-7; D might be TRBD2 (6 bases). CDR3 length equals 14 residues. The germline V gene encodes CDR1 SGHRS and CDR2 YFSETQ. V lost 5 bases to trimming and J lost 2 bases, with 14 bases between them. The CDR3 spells CASRARGMAYEQYF. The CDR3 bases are TGCGCCAGCAGGGCACGGGGGATGGCCTACGAGCAGTACTTC.

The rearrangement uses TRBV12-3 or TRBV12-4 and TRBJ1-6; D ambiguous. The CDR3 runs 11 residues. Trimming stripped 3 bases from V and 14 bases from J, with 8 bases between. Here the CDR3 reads CASSLRFTLHF. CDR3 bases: TGTGCCAGCAGTTTGAGGTTCACCCTCCACTTT.

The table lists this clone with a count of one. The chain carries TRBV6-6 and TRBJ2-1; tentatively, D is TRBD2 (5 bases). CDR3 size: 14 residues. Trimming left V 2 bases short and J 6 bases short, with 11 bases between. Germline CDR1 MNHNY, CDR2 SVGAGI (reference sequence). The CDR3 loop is CASSYEGRRNEQFF. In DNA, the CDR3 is TGTGCCAGCAGTTACGAGGGCCGGCGCAATGAGCAGTTCTTC.

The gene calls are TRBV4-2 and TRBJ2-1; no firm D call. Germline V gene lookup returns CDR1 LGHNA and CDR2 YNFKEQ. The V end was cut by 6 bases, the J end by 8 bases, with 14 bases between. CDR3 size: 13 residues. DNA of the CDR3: TGTGCCAGCAGATCCCCCCGGTCTGATGAGCAGTTCTTC. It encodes CASRSPRSDEQFF.

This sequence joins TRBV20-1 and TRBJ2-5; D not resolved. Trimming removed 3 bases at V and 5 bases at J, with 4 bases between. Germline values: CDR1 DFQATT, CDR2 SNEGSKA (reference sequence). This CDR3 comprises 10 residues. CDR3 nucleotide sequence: TGCAGTGCTAGGGAGGAGACCCAGTACTTC. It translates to CSAREETQYF.

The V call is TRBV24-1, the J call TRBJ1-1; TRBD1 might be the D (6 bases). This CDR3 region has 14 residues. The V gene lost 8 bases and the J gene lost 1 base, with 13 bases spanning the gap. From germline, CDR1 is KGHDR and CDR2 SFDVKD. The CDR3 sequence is CATNAGGANTEAFF. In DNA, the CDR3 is TGTGCCACCAATGCGGGGGGGGCGAACACTGAAGCTTTCTTT.

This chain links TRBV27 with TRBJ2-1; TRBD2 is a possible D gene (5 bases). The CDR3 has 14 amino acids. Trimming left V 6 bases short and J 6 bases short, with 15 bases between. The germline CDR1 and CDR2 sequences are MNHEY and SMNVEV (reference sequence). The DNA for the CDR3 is TGTGCCAGCAGCTTGGCGGGCAGACCCAATGAGCAGTTCTTC. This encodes CASSLAGRPNEQFF.

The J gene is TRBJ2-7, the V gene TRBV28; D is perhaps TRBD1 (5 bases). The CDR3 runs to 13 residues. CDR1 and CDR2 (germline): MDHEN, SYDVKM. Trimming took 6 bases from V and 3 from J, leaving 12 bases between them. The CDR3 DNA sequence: TGTGCCAGCAGGGCGACAGATCACTACGAGCAGTACTTC. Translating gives CASRATDHYEQYF.

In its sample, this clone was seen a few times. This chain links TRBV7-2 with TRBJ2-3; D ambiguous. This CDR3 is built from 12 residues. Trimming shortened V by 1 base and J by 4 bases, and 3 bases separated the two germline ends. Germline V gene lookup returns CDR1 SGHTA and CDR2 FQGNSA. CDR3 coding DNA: TGTGCCAGCAGCTTAGTAGCAGATACGCAGTATTTT. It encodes CASSLVADTQYF.

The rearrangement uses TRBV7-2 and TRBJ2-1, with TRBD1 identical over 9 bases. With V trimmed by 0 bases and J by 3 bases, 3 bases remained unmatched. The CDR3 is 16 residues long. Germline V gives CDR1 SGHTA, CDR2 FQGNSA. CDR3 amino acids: CASSLAPGQGYNEQFF. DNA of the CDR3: TGTGCCAGCAGCTTAGCTCCGGGACAGGGCTACAATGAGCAGTTCTTC.

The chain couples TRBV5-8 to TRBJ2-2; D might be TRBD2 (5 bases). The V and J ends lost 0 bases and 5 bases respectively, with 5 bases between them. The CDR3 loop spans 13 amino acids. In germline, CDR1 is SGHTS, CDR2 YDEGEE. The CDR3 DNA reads TGTGCCAGCAGCTTGGGACTAACCGGGGAGCTGTTTTTT. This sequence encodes CASSLGLTGELFF.

The DNA of the CDR3 is TGTGCCACCAGCAGAGTGAGGGATCAGCCCCAGCATTTT. Translating gives CATSRVRDQPQHF. V and J are TRBV15 and TRBJ1-5; D gene uncertain. V gave up 1 base and J gave up 5 bases, with 6 bases separating them. Germline V gene lookup returns CDR1 LNHNV and CDR2 YYDKDF (reference sequence). The CDR3 extends over 13 amino acids.

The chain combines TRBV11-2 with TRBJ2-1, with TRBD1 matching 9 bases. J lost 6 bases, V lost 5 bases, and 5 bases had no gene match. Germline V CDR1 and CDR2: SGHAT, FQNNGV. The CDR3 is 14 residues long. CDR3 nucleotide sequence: TGTGCCAGCAGCACGACAGGGGGGGTCAATGAGCAGTTCTTC. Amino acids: CASSTTGGVNEQFF.

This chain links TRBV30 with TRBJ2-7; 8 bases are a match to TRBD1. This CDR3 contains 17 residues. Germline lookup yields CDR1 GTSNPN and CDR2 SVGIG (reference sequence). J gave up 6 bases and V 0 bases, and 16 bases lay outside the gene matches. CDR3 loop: CAWSVPWTGQSSSEQYF. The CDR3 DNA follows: TGTGCCTGGAGTGTACCCTGGACAGGGCAAAGCAGCTCCGAGCAGTACTTC. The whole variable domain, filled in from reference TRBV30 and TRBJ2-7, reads SQTIHQWPATLVQPVGSPLSLECTVEGTSNPNLYWYRQAAGRGLQLLFYSVGIGQISSEVPQNLSASRPQDRQFILSSKKLLLSDSGFYLCAWSVPWTGQSSSEQYFGPGTRLTVT.

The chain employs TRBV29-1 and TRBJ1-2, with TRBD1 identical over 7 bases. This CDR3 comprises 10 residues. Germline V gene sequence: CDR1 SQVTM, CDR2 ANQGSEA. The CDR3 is CSETGRGYTF. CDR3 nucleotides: TGCAGTGAGACAGGGCGCGGCTACACCTTC.

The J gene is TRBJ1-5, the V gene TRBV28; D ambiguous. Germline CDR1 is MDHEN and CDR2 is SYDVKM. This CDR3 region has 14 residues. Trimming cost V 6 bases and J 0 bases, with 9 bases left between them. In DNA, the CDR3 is TGTGCCAGCAGAGAGACTAATAGCAATCAGCCCCAGCATTTT. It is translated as CASRETNSNQPQHF.

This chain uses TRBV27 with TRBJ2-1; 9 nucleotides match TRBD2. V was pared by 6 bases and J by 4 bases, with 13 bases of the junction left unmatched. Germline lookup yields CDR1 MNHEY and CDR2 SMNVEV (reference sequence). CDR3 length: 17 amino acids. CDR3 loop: CASSRDYRSGRYNEQFF. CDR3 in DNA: TGTGCCAGCAGCCGTGATTACCGGAGCGGGAGGTACAATGAGCAGTTCTTC.

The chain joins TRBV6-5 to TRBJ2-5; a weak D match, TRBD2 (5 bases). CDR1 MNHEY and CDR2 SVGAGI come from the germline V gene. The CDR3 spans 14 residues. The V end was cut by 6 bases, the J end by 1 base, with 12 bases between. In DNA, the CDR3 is TGTGCCAGCAGCCTAAACGGGATCCAAGAGACCCAGTACTTC. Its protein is CASSLNGIQETQYF.

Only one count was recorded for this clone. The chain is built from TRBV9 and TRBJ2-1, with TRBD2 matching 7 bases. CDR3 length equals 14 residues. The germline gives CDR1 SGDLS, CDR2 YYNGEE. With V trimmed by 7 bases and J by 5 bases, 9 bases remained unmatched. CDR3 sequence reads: CASGVAGAHNEQFF. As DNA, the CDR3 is TGTGCCAGCGGAGTGGCGGGAGCCCACAATGAGCAGTTCTTC.

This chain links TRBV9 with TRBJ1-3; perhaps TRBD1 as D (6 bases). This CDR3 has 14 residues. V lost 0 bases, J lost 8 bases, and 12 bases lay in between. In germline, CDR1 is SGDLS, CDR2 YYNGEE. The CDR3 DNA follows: TGTGCCAGCAGCGTAGCTACAGGGATAGACACCATATATTTT. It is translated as CASSVATGIDTIYF.

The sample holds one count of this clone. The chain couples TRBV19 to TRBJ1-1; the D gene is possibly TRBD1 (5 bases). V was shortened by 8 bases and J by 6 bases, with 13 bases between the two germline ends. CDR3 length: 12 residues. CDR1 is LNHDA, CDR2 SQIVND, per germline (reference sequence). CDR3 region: CASSSGFAEAFF. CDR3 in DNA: TGTGCCAGTTCCTCAGGGTTCGCTGAAGCTTTCTTT.

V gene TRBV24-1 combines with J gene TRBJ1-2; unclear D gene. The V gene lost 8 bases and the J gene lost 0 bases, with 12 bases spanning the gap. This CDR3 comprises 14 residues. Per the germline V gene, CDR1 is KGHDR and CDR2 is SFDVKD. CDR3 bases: TGTGCCACCATACGGGGTAAGGCTAACTATGGCTACACCTTC. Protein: CATIRGKANYGYTF.